The clone carrying this TCR beta chain came up a few times. Its antigen is unknown. These data come from a study of beta chain features in type 1 diabetes. Whole-study findings and limits: An over-representation of cells with high TCR expression could result from cDNA sequencing. Patients with Type 1 diabetes showed moderately but significantly shorter TCRB CDR3s in all four CD4+ subsets. HLA effects on TCRB rearrangement stayed unresolved here.

Sorted populations all exceeded 95% purity. With V trimmed by 4 bases and J by 1 base, 2 bases remained unmatched. CDR3 length equals 14 residues. Germline CDR1 and CDR2: SGHTA and FQGTGA. All of the isolated RNA was reverse transcribed, so expressed TCRB transcripts were sequenced. Clones were read by immunoSEQ multiplex PCR, and TCRdb kept only the in-frame ones, dropping some. This table has hundreds of thousands of clones, over 12% appearing once. The sequenced sample consisted of naive CD4+ T cells from blood. This receptor was taken from a man between 18 and 29 years old with type 1 diabetes. V usage is TRBV7-3 and J usage is TRBJ2-3; TRBD1 matches at 7 bases. CDR3 bases: TGTGCCAGCAGCTCGGGACAGCGCACAGATACGCAGTATTTT. Its translation: CASSSGQRTDTQYF. The entire variable domain, with the rest obtained from reference TRBV7-3 and TRBJ2-3, is as follows: GAGVSQTPSNKVTEKGKYVELRCDPISGHTALYWYRQSLGQGPEFLIYFQGTGAADDSGLPNDRFFAVRPEGSVSTLKIQRTERGDSAVYLCASSSGQRTDTQYFGPGTRLTVL.